This TCR beta chain stems from a study of tumor and adjacent non-tumor tissue in lung cancer. Many counts were recorded for this clonotype. A modified ARM-PCR protocol with three rounds of nested PCR amplified TCRbeta. MiXCR, applied by TCRdb to the multiplex PCR reads, yields one record per CDR3 protein. The sample shows roughly 93,000 distinct CDR3 sequences, less than 80% of them seen only once. The template was RNA from unsorted bulk tissue. This clonotype originated in a man in his fifties or sixties with non-small cell lung cancer. The sequenced sample consisted of lung tumor tissue.

DNA of the CDR3: TGTGCCAGCAGCCACGGACTAGCGGGAGGGTCAGATACGCAGTATTTT. Translating it yields CASSHGLAGGSDTQYF. The chain joins TRBV12-3 or TRBV12-4 to TRBJ2-3, with TRBD2 matching 15 bases. This CDR3 is 16 amino acids long. V trimming: 6 bases; J trimming: 4 bases; junction bases outside the gene matches: 5.